Following are 28 T cell receptor beta chains from one sample sequenced in a study of blood T cell repertoires in COVID-19 (dated by TCRdb to about 2020). Library prep was done by the immunoSEQ multiplex PCR assay. TCRdb retrieved this table from immuneACCESS and kept in-frame rearrangements only. Not all clones are present; in checked studies, unresolved V genes account for under half, and no reason is known for the remainder. Within this sample are under 300,000 clones, with about 80% of them counted one time only. Jointly, the top ten make up about 1.9% of the sample. The sample taken for sequencing was peripheral blood. The receptors derive from a man in his thirties or forties who had recovered from COVID-19.

The chain is built from TRBV25-1 and TRBJ2-2, with TRBD2 matching over 8 bases. The J segment lost 3 bases and the V segment lost 10 bases, leaving 7 bases of the junction unmatched. The CDR3 spans 14 residues. Germline-derived CDR1 and CDR2 are MGHDK and SYGVNS. Here the CDR3 DNA reads TGTGCCACCCTAGTCGGGAGGGACACCGGGGAGCTGTTTTTT. The encoded protein is CATLVGRDTGELFF. The full variable domain, in which reference TRBV25-1 and TRBJ2-2 provide the parts outside the CDR3, is EADIYQTPRYLVIGTGKKITLECSQTMGHDKMYWYQQDPGMELHLIHYSYGVNSTEKGDLSSESTVSRIRTEHFPLTLESARPSHTSQYLCATLVGRDTGELFFGEGSRLTVL.

This chain uses TRBV10-2 with TRBJ1-6, with a weak D call TRBD1 (6 bases). The CDR3 runs to 14 residues. Germline V CDR1 and CDR2: WSHSY, SAAADI. V was pared by 0 bases and J by 7 bases, with 7 bases between. CDR3 in amino acids: CASSESGQNSPLHF. In nucleotides, the CDR3 is TGCGCCAGCAGTGAGTCGGGACAAAATTCACCCCTCCACTTT.

This clone was seen more than once but under ten times. The DNA of the CDR3 is TGTGCCAGCAGCCCACCTTACAGGGCCACAGATACGCAGTATTTT. Its translation: CASSPPYRATDTQYF. This rearrangement joins TRBV7-9 to TRBJ2-3; a weak D match, TRBD1 (6 bases). This CDR3 is 15 amino acids long. Germline loops: CDR1 SEHNR, CDR2 FQNEAQ (reference sequence). V lost 5 bases and J lost 2, with 14 bases in between.

The V and J genes are TRBV19 and TRBJ1-1; D not certain. The CDR3 has 18 amino acids. The germline CDR1 and CDR2 sequences are LNHDA and SQIVND (reference sequence). V lost 1 base and J 3 bases, leaving 21 bases between the germline ends. The CDR3 spells CASSIARVKDAKDTEAFF. Here the CDR3 DNA reads TGTGCCAGTAGTATAGCACGGGTAAAGGATGCTAAGGACACTGAAGCTTTCTTT.

This sequence joins TRBV7-3 and TRBJ2-6; no clear D gene. The CDR3 is 15 residues long. The V and J ends lost 2 bases and 0 bases respectively, with 5 bases between them. The germline V gene encodes CDR1 SGHTA and CDR2 FQGTGA. This CDR3 is CASSLGSSGANVLTF. CDR3 coding DNA: TGTGCCAGCAGCTTAGGTAGCTCTGGGGCCAACGTCCTGACTTTC. Based on the CDR3 plus reference TRBV7-3 and TRBJ2-6, the full variable domain is GAGVSQTPSNKVTEKGKYVELRCDPISGHTALYWYRQSLGQGPEFLIYFQGTGAADDSGLPNDRFFAVRPEGSVSTLKIQRTERGDSAVYLCASSLGSSGANVLTFGAGSRLTVL.

This sequence joins TRBV3-1 (or the pseudogene TRBV3-2) and TRBJ2-1, with a weak D call TRBD1 (5 bases). Between the trimmed V and J ends, which lost 1 base and 9 bases, there was a span of 13 bases. In germline, CDR1 is LGHDT, CDR2 YNNKEL (reference sequence). The CDR3 sequence is 14 residues long. The CDR3 DNA reads TGTGCCAGCAGCCAAGGCAACAGGCGTATTGAGCAGTTCTTC. Residues: CASSQGNRRIEQFF.

The chain combines TRBV13 with TRBJ1-1; D is uncertain. The germline V and J ends were trimmed by 2 bases and 6 bases, with 13 bases remaining between them. The CDR3 runs to 14 residues. CDR1 is PRHDT and CDR2 is FYEKMQ in the germline V gene (reference sequence). The CDR3 protein is CASSLPGEKSEAFF. The CDR3 coding sequence is TGTGCCAGCAGCTTACCCGGGGAAAAATCTGAAGCTTTCTTT.

V is TRBV7-6 and J is TRBJ1-2; D not resolved. V dropped 4 bases and J dropped 0 bases, with 9 bases sitting between them. This CDR3 region has 14 residues. Looked up from germline, CDR1 is SGHVS and CDR2 is FNYEAQ. CDR3 loop: CASSSFGANYGYTF. The CDR3, as DNA: TGTGCCAGCAGCTCGTTCGGGGCTAACTATGGCTACACCTTC.

Concerning this clone: Different DNA sequences within this sample yield the same CDR3. The chain recombines TRBV12-3 or TRBV12-4 with TRBJ1-1, with 9 positions matching TRBD1. V lost 6 bases and J lost 5; bases outside the gene matches: 4. This CDR3 comprises 13 residues. The CDR3 sequence is CASRLDRGTEAFF. CDR3 coding DNA: TGTGCCAGCAGACTAGACAGGGGGACTGAAGCTTTCTTT.

This clone turned up a few times. The chain joins TRBV5-5 to TRBJ1-4; perhaps TRBD1 as D (6 bases). The germline gives CDR1 SGHKS, CDR2 YYEKEE (reference sequence). The V gene lost 4 bases and the J gene lost 6 bases, with 16 bases spanning the gap. CDR3 length: 15 amino acids. Here the CDR3 DNA reads TGTGCCAGCAGCCGGGACAACTTGGTATATGAAAAACTGTTTTTT. Translating it yields CASSRDNLVYEKLFF.

This chain links TRBV27 with TRBJ2-6, with no clear D. Germline values: CDR1 MNHEY, CDR2 SMNVEV (reference sequence). The CDR3 runs 13 residues. Trimming took off 10 bases at V and 0 bases at J, with 7 bases between the two ends. The CDR3 protein is CATSDSGANVLTF. CDR3 DNA sequence: TGTGCCACCTCAGACTCTGGGGCCAACGTCCTGACTTTC.

The J gene is TRBJ1-1, the V gene TRBV7-9, with TRBD1 as a possible D gene (6 bases). CDR1 and CDR2 (germline): SEHNR, FQNEAQ (reference sequence). V was shortened by 3 bases and J by 0 bases, with 8 bases between the two germline ends. This CDR3 has 14 amino acids. The CDR3 sequence is CASSFDRLNTEAFF. As DNA, the CDR3 is TGTGCCAGCAGCTTCGACAGGCTGAACACTGAAGCTTTCTTT.

In DNA, the CDR3 is TGCGCCAGCAGCTTCCTAGCGGGGGGCAGAGGGGAGACCCAGTACTTC. This gives the protein CASSFLAGGRGETQYF. The chain uses TRBV5-1 and TRBJ2-5; 11 bases are shared with TRBD2. The CDR3 consists of 16 residues. The germline gives CDR1 SGHRS, CDR2 YFSETQ. Germline trimming cut 2 bases from V and 5 bases from J; bases unmatched to any gene: 8.

As for this clone: Other DNA sequences in the sample encode the same CDR3. This rearrangement joins TRBV28 to TRBJ1-4; D perhaps matches TRBD1 (6 bases). Between the trimmed V and J ends, which lost 5 bases and 7 bases, there was a span of 14 bases. This CDR3 contains 14 residues. The germline V gene encodes CDR1 MDHEN and CDR2 SYDVKM. In DNA, the CDR3 is TGTGCCAGCAGTACGGCGACAGGCGCTGAAAAACTGTTTTTT. It specifies CASSTATGAEKLFF.

The chain links TRBV5-6 to TRBJ1-5; D possibly corresponds to TRBD1 (6 bases). The CDR3 covers 16 residues. The ends were cut back, 4 bases at V and 1 base at J, with 15 bases in the middle. Germline loops: CDR1 SGHDT, CDR2 YYEEEE. The CDR3 nucleotides are TGTGCCAGCAGCGCGAGGGACAAGAGGAGCAATCAGCCCCAGCATTTT. Translation gives CASSARDKRSNQPQHF.

The chain combines TRBV5-1 with TRBJ1-2, with TRBD1 matching 8 bases. The J segment lost 3 bases and the V segment lost 3 bases, leaving 7 bases of the junction unmatched. CDR3 length: 15 residues. Looked up from germline, CDR1 is SGHRS and CDR2 is YFSETQ. The CDR3, as DNA: TGCGCCAGCAGCTCGCAACAGGGGGGTGACTATGGCTACACCTTC. Protein product: CASSSQQGGDYGYTF.

The chain joins TRBV28 to TRBJ2-2, with a weak D call TRBD1 (6 bases). V was clipped by 6 bases and J by 1 base, with 9 bases between them. There are 14 residues in the CDR3. The germline V gene encodes CDR1 MDHEN and CDR2 SYDVKM. DNA for the CDR3: TGTGCCAGCAGCTCGGGACAGAACACCGGGGAGCTGTTTTTT. Its translation is CASSSGQNTGELFF.

This chain joins TRBV7-9 and TRBJ2-7; 10 bases line up with TRBD1. Germline V lookup: CDR1 SEHNR, CDR2 FQNEAQ (reference sequence). The CDR3 sequence is 13 residues long. Unmatched junction bases numbered 5, after V lost 3 bases and J lost 9 bases. The CDR3, as DNA: TGTGCCAGCAGCTTGGACAGGGGGTCGGTGCAGTACTTC. Translated, it gives CASSLDRGSVQYF.

This clone was counted only a few times. The chain joins TRBV5-1 to TRBJ1-2; 7 nucleotides align to TRBD1. Germline CDR1 is SGHRS and CDR2 is YFSETQ. The CDR3 is 16 residues long. The V gene end was trimmed by 2 bases and the J gene end by 4 bases; junction bases not matched to a gene: 11. CDR3 sequence reads: CASSLGDSNNGYGYTF. CDR3 DNA sequence: TGCGCCAGCAGCTTAGGGGACAGCAATAATGGCTATGGCTACACCTTC.

This clone was picked up one time. This chain connects TRBV19 to TRBJ2-2; a weak D match, TRBD1 (5 bases). V was pared by 5 bases and J by 4 bases, with 8 bases between. This CDR3 has 13 residues. Germline V gives CDR1 LNHDA, CDR2 SQIVND (reference sequence). Here the CDR3 reads CASSGAGTGELFF. The CDR3 DNA follows: TGTGCCAGTAGTGGGGCAGGCACCGGGGAGCTGTTTTTT.

The chain combines TRBV7-6 with TRBJ2-5; D gene uncertain. V shed 0 bases and J shed 2 bases, with 13 bases lying between them. The CDR3 is 16 amino acids. CDR1 SGHVS and CDR2 FNYEAQ come from the germline V gene. The DNA for the CDR3 is TGTGCCAGCAGCTTAGCGTCAGTAGCTGGGCAAGAGACCCAGTACTTC. Protein product: CASSLASVAGQETQYF.

This sequence joins TRBV2 and TRBJ2-7, with a possible D match to TRBD1 (5 bases). This CDR3 has 13 amino acids. Germline values: CDR1 SNHLY, CDR2 FYNNEI. The V and J ends lost 6 bases and 2 bases respectively, with 11 bases between them. CDR3 sequence: CASSVEGAYEQYV. Here the CDR3 DNA reads TGTGCCAGCAGCGTAGAAGGGGCCTACGAGCAGTACGTC.

This chain links TRBV20-1 with TRBJ1-1; D not resolved. The CDR3 is 13 residues long. The V gene lost 3 bases and the J gene lost 3 bases, with 11 bases spanning the gap. The V gene's germline CDR1 is DFQATT and CDR2 SNEGSKA (reference sequence). CDR3 coding DNA: TGCAGTGCTAGTCGGGGTAGGGACACTGAAGCTTTCTTT. It translates to CSASRGRDTEAFF.

The CDR3 bases are TGTGCCAGCAGCCGTCCTCCGGGGTCCTACAATGAGCAGTTCTTC. Encoded protein: CASSRPPGSYNEQFF. This chain joins TRBV7-6 and TRBJ2-1, with a weak D call TRBD2 (5 bases). Germline CDR1 is SGHVS and CDR2 is FNYEAQ. V was trimmed by 5 bases and J by 1 base, leaving 12 bases between them. This CDR3 region has 15 residues.

This sequence joins TRBV5-1 and TRBJ1-1; D ambiguous. V lost 0 bases, J lost 3 bases, and 9 bases lay in between. CDR3 size: 14 residues. Germline values: CDR1 SGHRS, CDR2 YFSETQ. In DNA, the CDR3 is TGCGCCAGCAGCTTGGGTTTCCAGTACACTGAAGCTTTCTTT. This encodes CASSLGFQYTEAFF.

The chain joins TRBV5-1 to TRBJ2-7, with TRBD2 matching over 9 bases. Germline loops: CDR1 SGHRS, CDR2 YFSETQ. This CDR3 region has 15 residues. Losses at the gene ends were 0 bases for V and 4 bases for J; bases not matched to a gene: 5. The CDR3 nucleotides are TGCGCCAGCAGCTTGGCGGCTAGCGGGGAGTACGAGCAGTACGTC. Translation: CASSLAASGEYEQYV.

The chain links TRBV21-1 to TRBJ2-6; TRBD1 was called by the table and not checked on the DNA. TRBV21-1 is a listed pseudogene. CDR3 length equals 18 residues. The CDR3 DNA follows: TGTGCCAGCAGCACTGGGACAGCGTATAACTCTGGGGCCAACGTCCTGACTTTC. Residues: CASSTGTAYNSGANVLTF.

This chain uses TRBV7-9 with TRBJ2-5; TRBD2 agrees at 10 bases. Germline V gene data show CDR1 as SEHNR and CDR2 as FQNEAQ (reference sequence). The CDR3 extends over 16 amino acids. V was pared by 8 bases and J by 1 base, with 10 bases of the junction left unmatched. CDR3 residues: CASALSGGARQETQYF. CDR3 DNA sequence: TGTGCCAGCGCTCTCAGCGGGGGGGCCCGCCAAGAGACCCAGTACTTC.